Detailed here is one TCR beta chain. The data stem from a study of patients and donors after allogeneic stem cell transplantation. CDR3 length: 16 residues. CDR1 is SGHRS and CDR2 is YFSETQ in the germline V gene. Trimming pared 3 bases from V and 8 bases from J, leaving 20 bases between. TCRdb itself ran the RT-PCR reads through MiXCR, one entry per CDR3 protein. The data contain approximately 170,000 distinct CDR3 sequences, 24% of them singletons. This TCR derives from a human donor who was either an allogeneic HSCT recipient or a stem cell or donor lymphocyte infusion donor (not recorded which). It is not recorded whose cells these are; they may come from a transplant donor. Sequencing was carried out using blood, either unsorted or a sorted T cell fraction (not recorded which). The chain combines TRBV5-1 with TRBJ1-4; a possible D gene is TRBD1 (5 bases). Written as DNA, the CDR3 is TGCGCCAGCAGCTCTGCAGGGCGCGGAATGGAGGAAAAACTGTTTTTT. It codes for CASSSAGRGMEEKLFF.